This TCR beta chain was found in a study of blood T cell repertoires in COVID-19. Overall study context: From the United States, Italy and Spain came samples of acute and convalescent COVID-19. The cDNA or gDNA used as material had been derived from T cells, B-cell-depleted T cells, or PBMCs.

Per the original methods: Amplifying reference gene primers gave estimates of nucleated cell counts. TCRdb's table, derived via immunoSEQ multiplex PCR, lists solely in-frame clones and lacks some. V, J and clone size were drawn from that table, and D and trimming were deduced from the DNA. The repertoire holds 300,000 to 350,000 clones, about 87% seen once, with over 6% in the top ten. What was sequenced was peripheral blood. This receptor was obtained from a woman between 45 and 60 years old with COVID-19, enrolled during active disease.

CDR3 sequence: CSVGGEEGSYGYTF. CDR3 DNA sequence: TGCAGCGTTGGGGGGGAGGAGGGATCCTATGGCTACACCTTC. The chain joins TRBV29-1 to TRBJ1-2; D possibly corresponds to TRBD1 (5 bases). The V end was cut by 4 bases, the J end by 4 bases, with 16 bases between. The CDR3 length is 14 residues. Per germline, CDR1 SQVTM and CDR2 ANQGSEA.